Given below is one TCR beta chain in context. Its antigen is not identified. Sequencing used immunoSEQ multiplex PCR; TCRdb keeps in-frame clones, though not all of them. The sample shows more than 90,000 clones, 72% of them seen only once. These data are taken from a study of fetal regulatory T cell absence and autoimmunity. About the research overall: Without clinical diabetes, IPEX patients showed exocrine pancreas autoimmunity. General study points: Broadly similar TRB gene family usage was seen in pancreas and cord blood. In IPEX syndrome, oligoclonal enrichment was read as supporting prenatal antigen-driven autoimmunity in the pancreas. Compared with cord blood, pancreas showed oligoclonal TCR enrichment, some clones over 90-fold.

The CDR3 spans 15 residues. Germline CDR1 and CDR2: MGHRA and YSYEKL. V lost 2 bases, J lost 0 bases, and 10 bases lay in between. The chain recombines TRBV4-1 with TRBJ1-2; D is unresolved. Sequencing was carried out using pancreas tissue. The sequence came from a male donor with IPEX syndrome. The CDR3 here is CASSQFDTTNYGYTF. CDR3 DNA: TGCGCCAGCAGCCAATTCGACACCACTAACTATGGCTACACCTTC.